A selection of T cell receptor beta chains follows, all from one sample in a study of blood T cell repertoires in COVID-19. Data came from immunoSEQ multiplex PCR; TCRdb stores just in-frame clones and leaves some out. The data contain around 290,000 clones, around 87% of them singletons. Sequencing used peripheral blood. Every receptor here comes from a woman aged 45 to 65 who had recovered from COVID-19. Each CDR3 is given with its conserved first and last residue. A D gene is named only where the DNA matches it firmly. Size tells how often a clone was seen (once, few, many) or the class of an expanded clone, and some rows leave it out.

CDR3aa: CASKGRAADTQYF; CDR3nt: TGTGCCAGCAAAGGCAGGGCGGCAGATACGCAGTATTTT; abundance: NA; j_gene: TRBJ2-3; d_gene: NA; v_gene: TRBV2
CDR3aa: CASSIAGTSGGSDEQFF; CDR3nt: TGTGCCAGTAGTATAGCCGGGACTAGCGGGGGGTCGGATGAGCAGTTCTTC; abundance: NA; j_gene: TRBJ2-1; d_gene: TRBD2; v_gene: TRBV19
CDR3aa: CASSYMDRGIQPQHF; CDR3nt: TGTGCCAGCAGCTACATGGACAGGGGCATTCAGCCCCAGCATTTT; abundance: NA; j_gene: TRBJ1-5; d_gene: TRBD1; v_gene: TRBV5-6
CDR3aa: CASSTVVGLYEQYF; CDR3nt: TGTGCCAGCAGCACCGTGGTCGGTCTCTACGAGCAGTACTTC; abundance: NA; j_gene: TRBJ2-7; d_gene: NA; v_gene: TRBV6-2/TRBV6-3
CDR3aa: CASSPMEVGYSPLHF; CDR3nt: TGCGCCAGCAGCCCCATGGAGGTGGGATATTCACCCCTCCACTTT; abundance: NA; j_gene: TRBJ1-6; d_gene: NA; v_gene: TRBV5-1
CDR3aa: CASSLGGRDYEQYF; CDR3nt: TGTGCCAGCAGCTTAGGGGGGCGAGACTACGAGCAGTACTTC; abundance: NA; j_gene: TRBJ2-7; d_gene: NA; v_gene: TRBV7-2
CDR3aa: CASSVEEGEVADTQYF; CDR3nt: TGTGCCAGCAGCGTAGAGGAGGGAGAGGTCGCGGATACGCAGTATTTT; abundance: NA; j_gene: TRBJ2-3; d_gene: NA; v_gene: TRBV9
CDR3aa: CASSGRVDQPQHF; CDR3nt: TGTGCCAGCAGTGGCAGGGTGGATCAGCCCCAGCATTTT; abundance: NA; j_gene: TRBJ1-5; d_gene: NA; v_gene: TRBV28
CDR3aa: CAMQEIGYNEQFF; CDR3nt: TGTGCCATGCAGGAAATTGGCTACAATGAGCAGTTCTTC; abundance: NA; j_gene: TRBJ2-1; d_gene: NA; v_gene: TRBV21-1
CDR3aa: CAWSSGSPTDTQYF; CDR3nt: TGTGCCTGGAGTAGCGGGAGTCCCACAGATACGCAGTATTTT; abundance: NA; j_gene: TRBJ2-3; d_gene: TRBD2; v_gene: TRBV30
CDR3aa: CASSPGTEIGSEQFF; CDR3nt: TGTGCCAGTAGTCCCGGGACAGAGATAGGAAGTGAGCAGTTCTTC; abundance: once; j_gene: TRBJ2-1; d_gene: TRBD1; v_gene: TRBV19
CDR3aa: CASSPRSEQYF; CDR3nt: TGTGCCAGCAGCCCCCGGTCCGAGCAGTACTTC; abundance: NA; j_gene: TRBJ2-7; d_gene: NA; v_gene: TRBV7-2
CDR3aa: CASTFLRSGAPSSTDTQYF; CDR3nt: TGTGCCAGCACCTTCCTCCGAAGCGGAGCACCGTCTAGCACAGATACGCAGTATTTT; abundance: few; j_gene: TRBJ2-3; d_gene: NA; v_gene: TRBV7-9
CDR3aa: CASSYIAGNGEQYF; CDR3nt: TGTGCCAGCAGCTATATAGCGGGGAACGGCGAGCAGTACTTC; abundance: NA; j_gene: TRBJ2-7; d_gene: TRBD2; v_gene: TRBV27
CDR3aa: CASGKSGRTHEQYF; CDR3nt: TGCGCCAGCGGCAAAAGCGGGAGAACCCACGAGCAGTACTTC; abundance: NA; j_gene: TRBJ2-7; d_gene: TRBD2; v_gene: TRBV5-1